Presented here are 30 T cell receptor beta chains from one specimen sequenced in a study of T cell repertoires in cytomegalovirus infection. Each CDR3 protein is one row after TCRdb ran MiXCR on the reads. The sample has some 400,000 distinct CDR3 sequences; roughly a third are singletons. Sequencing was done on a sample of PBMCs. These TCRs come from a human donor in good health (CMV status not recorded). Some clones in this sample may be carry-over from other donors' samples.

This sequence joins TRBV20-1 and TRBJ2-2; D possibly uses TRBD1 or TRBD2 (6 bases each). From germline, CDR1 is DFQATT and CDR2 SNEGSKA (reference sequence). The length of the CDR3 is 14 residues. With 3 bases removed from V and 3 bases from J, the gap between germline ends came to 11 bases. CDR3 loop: CSASRGPYTGELFF. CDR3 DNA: TGCAGTGCTAGCCGGGGGCCGTACACCGGGGAGCTGTTTTTT.

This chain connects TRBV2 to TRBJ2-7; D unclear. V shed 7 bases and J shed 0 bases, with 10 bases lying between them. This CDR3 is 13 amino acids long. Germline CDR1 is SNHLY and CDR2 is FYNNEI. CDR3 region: CASKLTYSYEQYF. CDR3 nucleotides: TGTGCCAGCAAACTCACGTACTCCTACGAGCAGTACTTC.

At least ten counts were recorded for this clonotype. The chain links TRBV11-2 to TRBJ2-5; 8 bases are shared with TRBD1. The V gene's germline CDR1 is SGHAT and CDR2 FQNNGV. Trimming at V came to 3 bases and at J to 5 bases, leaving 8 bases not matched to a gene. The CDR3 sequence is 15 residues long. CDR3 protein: CASSFGTGVRETQYF. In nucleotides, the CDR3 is TGTGCCAGCAGCTTTGGGACAGGCGTTAGGGAGACCCAGTACTTC.

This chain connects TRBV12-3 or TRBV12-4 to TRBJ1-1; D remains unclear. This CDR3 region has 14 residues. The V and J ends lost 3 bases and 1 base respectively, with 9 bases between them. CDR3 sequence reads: CASSFSGENTEAFF. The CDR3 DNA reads TGTGCCAGCAGTTTCTCCGGGGAGAACACTGAAGCTTTCTTT.

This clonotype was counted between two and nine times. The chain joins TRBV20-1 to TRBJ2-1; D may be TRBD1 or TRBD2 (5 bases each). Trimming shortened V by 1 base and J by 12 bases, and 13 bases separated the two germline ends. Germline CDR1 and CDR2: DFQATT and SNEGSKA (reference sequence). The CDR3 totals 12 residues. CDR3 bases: TGCAGTGCTAGAGCCGGGACCCCTTCGCAGTTCTTC. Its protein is CSARAGTPSQFF.

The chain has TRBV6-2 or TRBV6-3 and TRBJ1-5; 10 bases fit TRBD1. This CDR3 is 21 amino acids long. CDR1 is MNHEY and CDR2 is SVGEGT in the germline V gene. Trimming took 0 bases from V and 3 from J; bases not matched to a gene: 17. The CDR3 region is CASSYSKGQGTSGRYNQPQHF. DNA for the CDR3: TGTGCCAGCAGTTACTCGAAGGGACAGGGGACAAGTGGCAGATACAATCAGCCCCAGCATTTT.

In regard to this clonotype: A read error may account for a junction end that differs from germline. The CDR3 is CASSQGQEIFLEAQYF. The CDR3 coding sequence is TGTGCCAGCAGCCAAGGACAGGAGATATTCTTAGAGGCCCAGTACTTC. The V and J genes are TRBV14 and TRBJ2-5; D possibly corresponds to TRBD1 (6 bases). Germline CDR1 and CDR2: SGHDN and FVKESK. The CDR3 is 16 amino acids.

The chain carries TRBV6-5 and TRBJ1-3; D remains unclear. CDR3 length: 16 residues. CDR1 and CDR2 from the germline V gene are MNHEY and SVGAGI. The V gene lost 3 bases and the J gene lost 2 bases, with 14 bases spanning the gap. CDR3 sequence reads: CASSYSPMPTGNTIYF. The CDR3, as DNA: TGTGCCAGCAGTTATTCCCCAATGCCGACTGGAAACACCATATATTTT.

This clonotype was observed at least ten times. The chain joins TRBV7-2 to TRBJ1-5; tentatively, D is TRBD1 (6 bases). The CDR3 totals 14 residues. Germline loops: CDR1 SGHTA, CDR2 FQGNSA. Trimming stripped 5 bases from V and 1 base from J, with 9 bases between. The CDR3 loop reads CASSRDISNQPQHF. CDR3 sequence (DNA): TGTGCCAGCAGCCGGGACATCAGCAATCAGCCCCAGCATTTT.

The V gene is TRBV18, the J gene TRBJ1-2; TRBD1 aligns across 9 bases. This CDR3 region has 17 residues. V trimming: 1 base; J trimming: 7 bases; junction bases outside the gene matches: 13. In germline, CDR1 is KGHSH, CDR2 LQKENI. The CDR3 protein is CASSPRLTTGTGTGYTF. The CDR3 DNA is TGTGCCAGCTCACCACGCCTAACAACCGGGACAGGGACTGGCTACACCTTC.

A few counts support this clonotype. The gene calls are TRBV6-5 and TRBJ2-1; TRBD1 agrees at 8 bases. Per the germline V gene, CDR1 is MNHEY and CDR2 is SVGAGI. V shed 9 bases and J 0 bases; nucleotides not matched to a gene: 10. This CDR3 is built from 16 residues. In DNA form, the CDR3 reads TGTGCCAGTCGACTTGGACAGGGAAGCTCCTACAATGAGCAGTTCTTC. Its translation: CASRLGQGSSYNEQFF.

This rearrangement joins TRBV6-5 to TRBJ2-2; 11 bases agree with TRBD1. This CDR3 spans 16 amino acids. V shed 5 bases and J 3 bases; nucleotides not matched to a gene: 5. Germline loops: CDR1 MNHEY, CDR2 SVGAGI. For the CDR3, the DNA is TGTGCCAGCAGTCGCAGGACAGGGGGCTACACCGGGGAGCTGTTTTTT. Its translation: CASSRRTGGYTGELFF.

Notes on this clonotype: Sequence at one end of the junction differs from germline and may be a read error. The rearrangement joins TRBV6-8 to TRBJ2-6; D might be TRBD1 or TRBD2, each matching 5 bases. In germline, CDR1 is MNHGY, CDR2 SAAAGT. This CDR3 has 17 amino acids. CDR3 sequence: CARSYSSGGYGANVLTF. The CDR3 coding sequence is TGTGCCCGCAGTTACTCGAGTGGGGGTTACGGGGCCAACGTCCTGACTTTC.

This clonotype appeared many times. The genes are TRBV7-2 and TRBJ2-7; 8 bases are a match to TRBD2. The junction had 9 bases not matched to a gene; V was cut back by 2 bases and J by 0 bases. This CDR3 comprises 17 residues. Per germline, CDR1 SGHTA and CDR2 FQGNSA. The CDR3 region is CASSLRPAGGPSYEQYF. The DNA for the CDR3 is TGTGCCAGCAGCTTAAGGCCCGCGGGGGGACCCTCCTACGAGCAGTACTTC.

CDR3 DNA: TGTGCCAGCAGTCCGACGGGGGCCCCTACCTACGAGCAGTACTTC. This gives the protein CASSPTGAPTYEQYF. The chain recombines TRBV12-3 or TRBV12-4 with TRBJ2-7, with D tentatively TRBD1 or TRBD2 (6 bases each). V was cut by 5 bases and J by 2 bases, with 16 bases left in between. The CDR3 spans 15 residues.

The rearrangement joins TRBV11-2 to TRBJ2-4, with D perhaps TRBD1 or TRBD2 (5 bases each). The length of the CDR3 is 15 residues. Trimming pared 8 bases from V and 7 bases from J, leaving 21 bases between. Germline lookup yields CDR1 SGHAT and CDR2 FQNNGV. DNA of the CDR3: TGTGCCAGCTCTATTGACAGCGGTGAGCGGAACATTCAGTACTTC. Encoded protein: CASSIDSGERNIQYF.

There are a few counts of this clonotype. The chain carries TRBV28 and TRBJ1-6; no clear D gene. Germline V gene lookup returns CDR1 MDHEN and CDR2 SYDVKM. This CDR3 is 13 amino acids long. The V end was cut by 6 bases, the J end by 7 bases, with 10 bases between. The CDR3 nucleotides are TGTGCCAGCAGACGGCCAGCAAATTCACCCCTCCACTTT. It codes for CASRRPANSPLHF.

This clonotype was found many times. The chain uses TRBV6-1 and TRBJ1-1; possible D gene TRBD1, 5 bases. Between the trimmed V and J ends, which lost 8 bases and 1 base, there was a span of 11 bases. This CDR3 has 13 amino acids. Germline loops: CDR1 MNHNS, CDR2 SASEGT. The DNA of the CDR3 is TGTGCCAGCCAGGGTACAGGGAACACTGAAGCTTTCTTT. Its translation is CASQGTGNTEAFF.

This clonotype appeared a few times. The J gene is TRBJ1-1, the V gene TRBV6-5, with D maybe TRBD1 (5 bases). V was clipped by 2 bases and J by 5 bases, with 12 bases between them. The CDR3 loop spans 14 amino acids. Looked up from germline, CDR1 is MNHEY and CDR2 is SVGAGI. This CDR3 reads CASSYTQGKTEAFF. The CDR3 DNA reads TGTGCCAGCAGTTACACTCAGGGTAAAACTGAAGCTTTCTTT.

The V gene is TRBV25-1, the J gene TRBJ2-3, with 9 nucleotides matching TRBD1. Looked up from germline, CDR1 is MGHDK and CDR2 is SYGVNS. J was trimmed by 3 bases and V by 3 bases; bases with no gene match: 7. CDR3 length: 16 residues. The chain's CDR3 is CASSDPDRGRTDTQYF. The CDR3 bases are TGTGCCAGCAGTGATCCGGACAGGGGACGTACAGATACGCAGTATTTT.

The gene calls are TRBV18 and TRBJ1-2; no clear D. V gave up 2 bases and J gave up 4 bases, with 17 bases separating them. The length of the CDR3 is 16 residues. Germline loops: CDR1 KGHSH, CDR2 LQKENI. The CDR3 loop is CASSPLEATRGYGYTF. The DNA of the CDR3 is TGTGCCAGCTCACCATTAGAGGCAACCCGGGGCTATGGCTACACCTTC.

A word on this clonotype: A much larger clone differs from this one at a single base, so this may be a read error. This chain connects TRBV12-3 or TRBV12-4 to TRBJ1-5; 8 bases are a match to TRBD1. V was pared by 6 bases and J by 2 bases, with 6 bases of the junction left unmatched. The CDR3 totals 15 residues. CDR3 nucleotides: TGTGCCAGCAGCGTGACAGGGGACGGCAATCAGCCCCAGCATTTT. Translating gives CASSVTGDGNQPQHF.

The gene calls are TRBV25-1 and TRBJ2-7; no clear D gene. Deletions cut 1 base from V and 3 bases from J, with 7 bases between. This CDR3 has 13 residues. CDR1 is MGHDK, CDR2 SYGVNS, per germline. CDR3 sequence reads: CASSESVSYEQYF. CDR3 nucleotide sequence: TGTGCCAGCAGTGAATCTGTCAGCTACGAGCAGTACTTC.

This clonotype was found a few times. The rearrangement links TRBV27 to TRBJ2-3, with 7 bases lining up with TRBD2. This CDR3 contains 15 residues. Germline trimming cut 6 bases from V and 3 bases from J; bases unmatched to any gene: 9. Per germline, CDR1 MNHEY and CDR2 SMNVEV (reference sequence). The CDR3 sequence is CASSLGWGGTDTQYF. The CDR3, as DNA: TGTGCCAGCAGCCTAGGCTGGGGGGGGACAGATACGCAGTATTTT.

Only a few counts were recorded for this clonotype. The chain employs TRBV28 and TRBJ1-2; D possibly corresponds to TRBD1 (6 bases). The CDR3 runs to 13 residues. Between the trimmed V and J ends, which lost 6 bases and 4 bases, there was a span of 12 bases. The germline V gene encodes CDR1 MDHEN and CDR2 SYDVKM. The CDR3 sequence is CASSEGGAYGYTF. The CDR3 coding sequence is TGTGCCAGCAGCGAGGGGGGGGCCTATGGCTACACCTTC.

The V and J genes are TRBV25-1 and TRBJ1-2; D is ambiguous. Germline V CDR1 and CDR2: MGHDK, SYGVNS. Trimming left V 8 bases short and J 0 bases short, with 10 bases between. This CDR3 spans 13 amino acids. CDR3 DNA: TGTGCCAGCCGTTTAGTTACTAACTATGGCTACACCTTC. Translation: CASRLVTNYGYTF.

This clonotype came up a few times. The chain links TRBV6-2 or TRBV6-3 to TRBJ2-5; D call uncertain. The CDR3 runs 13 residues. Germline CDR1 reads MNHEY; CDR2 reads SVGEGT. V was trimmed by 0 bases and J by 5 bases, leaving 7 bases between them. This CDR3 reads CASSYSETETQYF. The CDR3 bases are TGTGCCAGCAGTTACTCCGAGACGGAGACCCAGTACTTC.

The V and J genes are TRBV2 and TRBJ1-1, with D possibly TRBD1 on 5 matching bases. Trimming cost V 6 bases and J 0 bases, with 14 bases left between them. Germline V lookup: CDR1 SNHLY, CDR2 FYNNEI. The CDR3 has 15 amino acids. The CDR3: CASSERGSMNTEAFF. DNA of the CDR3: TGTGCCAGCAGCGAAAGGGGCAGCATGAACACTGAAGCTTTCTTT.

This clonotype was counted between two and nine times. DNA of the CDR3: TGCAGTGCTAGGGCAATCGAGCAGTACTTC. Amino acids: CSARAIEQYF. V is TRBV20-1 and J is TRBJ2-7, with D uncertain. Trimming shortened V by 3 bases and J by 6 bases, and 6 bases separated the two germline ends. Germline-derived CDR1 and CDR2 are DFQATT and SNEGSKA (reference sequence). This CDR3 has 10 residues.

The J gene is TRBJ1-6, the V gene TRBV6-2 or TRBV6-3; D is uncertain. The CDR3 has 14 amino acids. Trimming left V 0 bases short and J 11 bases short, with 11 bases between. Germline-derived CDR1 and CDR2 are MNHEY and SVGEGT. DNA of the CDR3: TGTGCCAGCAGTTACTCGATAAAGAGCGCACCCCTCCACTTT. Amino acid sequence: CASSYSIKSAPLHF.